The present TCR beta chain was sequenced within a study of cytomegalovirus exposure and HLA in healthy donors. Researchers ran the PCR with 60 Vbeta and 13 Jbeta primers. Here immunoSEQ multiplex PCR was the method, and the copy in TCRdb shows in-frame clones only, minus some. In the table there are more than 200,000 clones, over 60% of which are singletons. This sequence originates from a male donor in good health and CMV-seronegative. Sequenced: PBMCs.

The CDR3 region is CAIRGPGGNTEAFF. The DNA of the CDR3 is TGTGCCATCAGGGGACCGGGGGGGAACACTGAAGCTTTCTTT. The J gene is TRBJ1-1, the V gene TRBV10-3; D possibly corresponds to TRBD1 (5 bases). From germline, CDR1 is ENHRY and CDR2 SYGVKD. This CDR3 is built from 14 residues. V lost 6 bases and J lost 1, with 12 bases in between.